A selection of T cell receptor beta chains follows, all from one sample in a study of blood T cells in healthy people across ages. TCRdb re-analysed the 5' RACE reads in MiXCR, keeping a single row per CDR3 protein. The top ten clones hold around 0.75% of a sample with fewer than 1,200,000 distinct CDR3 sequences, around 25% of them seen once. These data also formed part of another study, on T cells of mothers and their children.

What was sequenced was blood. Receptors originate from a girl aged 2 to 10 in good health. Both conserved end residues are part of each CDR3. A D gene is named only where the DNA matches it firmly. Size is stated for part of the rows, as once, few or many counts, or as a class when the clone is expanded.

j_call | clone_size | v_call | d_call | cdr3_aa | cdr3_nt
TRBJ2-2 | few | TRBV29-1 | TRBD1 | CSAGTGGVGAGELFF | TGCAGCGCAGGGACAGGGGGCGTCGGCGCCGGGGAGCTGTTTTTT
TRBJ1-6 | few | TRBV7-9 | TRBD1 | CASSRQGASPLHF | TGTGCCAGCAGTCGACAGGGAGCTTCACCCCTCCACTTT
TRBJ2-1 | . | TRBV4-1 | TRBD2 | CASSLGWAGGLGYNEQFF | TGCGCCAGCAGCCTTGGGTGGGCGGGAGGTCTGGGTTACAATGAGCAGTTCTTC
TRBJ2-3 | few | TRBV7-9 | TRBD2 | CASLGEGWTDTQYF | TGTGCCAGCCTCGGGGAGGGTTGGACAGATACGCAGTATTTT
TRBJ1-6 | once | TRBV7-9 | . | CASSANSDSPLHF | TGTGCCAGCAGCGCTAACAGCGATTCACCCCTCCACTTT
TRBJ2-5 | . | TRBV28 | . | CASSPTGLGLQETQYF | TGTGCCAGCAGTCCCACCGGACTTGGGCTCCAAGAGACCCAGTACTTC
TRBJ2-1 | few | TRBV29-1 | TRBD2 | CSVAGTRSNEQFF | TGCAGCGTTGCCGGGACTAGATCGAATGAGCAGTTCTTC
TRBJ1-1 | few | TRBV28 | . | CASSGLGGEAFF | TGTGCCAGCAGTGGCCTGGGGGGAGAAGCTTTCTTT
TRBJ1-2 | . | TRBV7-2 | . | CASSLYGEGYGYTF | TGTGCCAGCAGCTTATACGGGGAGGGCTATGGCTACACCTTC
TRBJ2-7 | many | TRBV28 | TRBD2 | CASATIAGGLFYEQYF | TGTGCCAGCGCTACTATAGCGGGAGGGCTATTTTACGAGCAGTACTTC
TRBJ2-1 | . | TRBV29-1 | . | CSSWAVSSYNEQFF | TGCAGCTCCTGGGCGGTTAGCTCCTACAATGAGCAGTTCTTC